This TCR beta chain is from a study of T cells after yellow fever vaccination. Germline V gene data show CDR1 as SQVTM and CDR2 as ANQGSEA. This CDR3 region has 11 residues. V lost 3 bases and J lost 8, with 10 bases in between. Universal primer sites and UMIs were introduced during 5'RACE template-switching synthesis of TCR cDNA. TCRdb ran MiXCR on the 5' RACE reads and lists one entry per CDR3 protein. Among 340,000 or so distinct CDR3 sequences listed, approximately 13% were seen once. The sequence derives from a man younger than 35 who received the YFV17D yellow fever vaccine. The V and J genes are TRBV29-1 and TRBJ1-2; no definite D call. The input for sequencing was CD4+ T cells sorted from PBMCs, taken 15 days after the yellow fever booster vaccination. The CDR3 DNA is TGCAGCGTTGACCTGGGAGAGGGCTACACCTTC. Protein sequence: CSVDLGEGYTF.